Listed below are T cell receptor beta chains from one sample, sequenced in a study of blood T cell repertoires in COVID-19. The table came from immunoSEQ multiplex PCR; TCRdb's copy has only in-frame clones and leaves some out. Of about 160,000 clones listed, 77% are singletons. The material sequenced was peripheral blood. These receptors all stem from a man in his 70s with acute or convalescent COVID-19. The CDR3 runs from the conserved cysteine through the conserved F or W. Fields, in order: CDR3 protein, CDR3 DNA, clone size, J gene, V gene, D gene. The D gene is left open where the match is weak. Clone sizes are given selectively: once, few, many, or a class where the clone is expanded.

cdr3_aa: CASSQGTSRGTGTYEQYF; cdr3_nt: TGCGCCAGCAGCCAAGGAACTTCACGGGGGACAGGGACCTACGAGCAGTACTTC; clone_size: -; j_call: TRBJ2-7; v_call: TRBV4-3; d_call: TRBD1
cdr3_aa: CASRDRENSPLHF; cdr3_nt: TGTGCCAGCAGGGACAGGGAGAATTCACCCCTCCACTTT; clone_size: -; j_call: TRBJ1-6; v_call: TRBV6-5; d_call: TRBD1
cdr3_aa: CASRGTGNGYTF; cdr3_nt: TGTGCCAGCAGGGGGACAGGGAATGGCTACACCTTC; clone_size: -; j_call: TRBJ1-2; v_call: TRBV27; d_call: TRBD1
cdr3_aa: CASSLGAGELSNQPQHF; cdr3_nt: TGTGCCAGCAGCTTGGGAGCAGGGGAGCTAAGCAATCAGCCCCAGCATTTT; clone_size: -; j_call: TRBJ1-5; v_call: TRBV5-6; d_call: -
cdr3_aa: CASSGGLAVSYEQYF; cdr3_nt: TGCGCCAGCAGCGGGGGACTAGCGGTGTCCTACGAGCAGTACTTC; clone_size: -; j_call: TRBJ2-7; v_call: TRBV5-1; d_call: TRBD2
cdr3_aa: CASSQEPGVNTEAFF; cdr3_nt: TGCGCCAGCAGCCAAGAGCCGGGGGTGAACACTGAAGCTTTCTTT; clone_size: -; j_call: TRBJ1-1; v_call: TRBV4-1; d_call: -
cdr3_aa: CASSARLAGTSGTQYF; cdr3_nt: TGTGCCAGCAGCGCCCGACTAGCGGGAACCTCGGGGACCCAGTACTTC; clone_size: -; j_call: TRBJ2-5; v_call: TRBV7-2; d_call: TRBD2
cdr3_aa: CASSYSIAGQETQYF; cdr3_nt: TGTGCCAGCAGTTACTCGATAGCAGGGCAAGAGACCCAGTACTTC; clone_size: -; j_call: TRBJ2-5; v_call: TRBV6-5; d_call: -
cdr3_aa: CASSLVAGVRSGEQYF; cdr3_nt: TGTGCCAGCAGCTTAGTTGCGGGAGTTCGTTCGGGCGAGCAGTACTTC; clone_size: -; j_call: TRBJ2-7; v_call: TRBV7-8; d_call: TRBD2
cdr3_aa: CASSHPSRGGIEQYF; cdr3_nt: TGTGCCAGCAGCCACCCCAGCCGGGGAGGGATAGAGCAGTACTTC; clone_size: -; j_call: TRBJ2-7; v_call: TRBV3-1/TRBV3-2; d_call: TRBD2
cdr3_aa: CASSLGGGPLNTEAFF; cdr3_nt: TGTGCCAGCAGCTTAGGCGGGGGGCCCTTGAACACTGAAGCTTTCTTT; clone_size: -; j_call: TRBJ1-1; v_call: TRBV11-2; d_call: -
cdr3_aa: CASSLLSEQYF; cdr3_nt: TGTGCCAGCAGTTTACTCTCCGAGCAGTACTTC; clone_size: few; j_call: TRBJ2-7; v_call: TRBV12-3/TRBV12-4; d_call: -